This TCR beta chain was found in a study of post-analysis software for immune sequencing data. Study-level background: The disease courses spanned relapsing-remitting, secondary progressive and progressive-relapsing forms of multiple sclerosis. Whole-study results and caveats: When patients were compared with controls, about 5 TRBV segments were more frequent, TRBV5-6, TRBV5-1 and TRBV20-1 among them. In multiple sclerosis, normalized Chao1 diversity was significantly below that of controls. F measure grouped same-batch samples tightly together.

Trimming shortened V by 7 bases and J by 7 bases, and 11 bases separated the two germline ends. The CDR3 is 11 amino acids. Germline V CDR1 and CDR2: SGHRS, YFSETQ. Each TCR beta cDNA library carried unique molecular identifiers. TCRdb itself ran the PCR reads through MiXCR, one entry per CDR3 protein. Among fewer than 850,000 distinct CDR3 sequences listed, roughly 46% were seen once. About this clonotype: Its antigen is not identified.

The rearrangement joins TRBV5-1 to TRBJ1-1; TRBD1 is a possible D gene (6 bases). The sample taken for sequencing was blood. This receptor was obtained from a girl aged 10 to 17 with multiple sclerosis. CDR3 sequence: CASGTQGEAFF. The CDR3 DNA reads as TGCGCCAGCGGGACACAGGGTGAAGCTTTCTTT.